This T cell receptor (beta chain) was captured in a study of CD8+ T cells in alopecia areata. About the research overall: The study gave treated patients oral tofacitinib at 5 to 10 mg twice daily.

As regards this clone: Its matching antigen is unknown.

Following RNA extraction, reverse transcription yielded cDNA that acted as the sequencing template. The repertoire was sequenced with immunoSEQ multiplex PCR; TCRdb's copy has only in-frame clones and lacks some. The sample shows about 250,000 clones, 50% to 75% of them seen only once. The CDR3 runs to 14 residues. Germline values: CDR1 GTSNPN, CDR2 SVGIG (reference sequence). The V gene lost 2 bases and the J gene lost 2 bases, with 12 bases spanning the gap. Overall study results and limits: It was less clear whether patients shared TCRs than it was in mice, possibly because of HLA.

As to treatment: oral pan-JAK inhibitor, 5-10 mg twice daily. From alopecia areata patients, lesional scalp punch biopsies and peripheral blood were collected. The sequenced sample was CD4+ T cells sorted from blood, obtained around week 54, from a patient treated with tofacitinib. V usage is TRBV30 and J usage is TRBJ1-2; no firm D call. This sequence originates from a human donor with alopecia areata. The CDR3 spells CAWSRGPSNYGYTF. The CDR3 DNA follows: TGTGCCTGGAGTCGCGGACCGAGCAACTATGGCTACACCTTC.